These 27 T cell receptor beta chains were all obtained from the same sample, sequenced in a study of regulatory T cells in long-lasting Graves disease. Library construction for TCR beta used iRepertoire HTBI primers and Arm-PCR of CDR3 regions. TCRdb re-called the multiplex PCR reads with MiXCR, one entry per CDR3 protein. The table includes some 460,000 distinct CDR3 sequences, about a sixth detected once. The time point here: newly diagnosed GD, antithyroid drugs for less than 3 months. Following extraction of RNA from PBMCs, that RNA was used to make the TCR library. This sample also belongs to another study, concerning T cells in Graves' hyperthyroidism and ophthalmopathy.

The specimen comprised peripheral blood mononuclear cells (PBMCs), sampled at new diagnosis, from a patient treated with antithyroid drugs. The receptors were gathered from a man aged 40-55 years with Graves disease.

About this clonotype: Possible read error: a much larger clone is one base away. The CDR3: CASGSRAGRSQGTQYF. The CDR3 DNA is TGTGCTAGTGGTTCGCGGGCGGGACGGAGCCAAGGGACCCAGTACTTC. The rearrangement uses TRBV12-5 and TRBJ2-5; D may be TRBD2 (6 bases). The CDR3 has 16 amino acids. CDR1 LGHNT and CDR2 FRNRAP come from the germline V gene. Filled out from reference TRBV12-5 and TRBJ2-5, the complete variable domain reads DARVTQTPRHKVTEMGQEVTMRCQPILGHNTVFWYRQTMMQGLELLAYFRNRAPLDDSGMPKDRFSAEMPDATLATLKIQPSEPRDSAVYFCASGSRAGRSQGTQYFGPGTRLLVL.

This clonotype has a count of ten or more. This chain joins TRBV2 and TRBJ2-1; 8 positions agree with TRBD2. The CDR3 has 14 amino acids. Germline V lookup: CDR1 SNHLY, CDR2 FYNNEI. Trimming took 7 bases from V and 8 from J; bases not matched to a gene: 10. The CDR3 region has the DNA TGTGCCAGCACTCCTAGCGGGCTGGGAGATGAGCAGTTCTTC. Its translation is CASTPSGLGDEQFF. Looking up the rest from reference TRBV2 and TRBJ2-1 gives the full variable domain: EPEVTQTPSHQVTQMGQEVILRCVPISNHLYFYWYRQILGQKVEFLVSFYNNEISEKSEIFDDQFSVERPDGSNFTLKIRSTKLEDSAMYFCASTPSGLGDEQFFGPGTRLTVL.

V and J are TRBV5-1 and TRBJ2-3; 7 positions match TRBD2. CDR3 length: 16 residues. Unmatched junction bases numbered 14, after V lost 4 bases and J lost 6 bases. The germline gives CDR1 SGHRS, CDR2 YFSETQ. CDR3 sequence reads: CASSGSGEGPGDTQYF. In DNA, the CDR3 is TGCGCCAGCAGCGGGTCCGGGGAGGGCCCGGGCGATACGCAGTATTTT.

To note about this clonotype: This may come from a read error, since a much larger clone is one base off. The rearrangement links TRBV29-1 to TRBJ2-7; D possibly corresponds to TRBD1 (6 bases). Germline CDR1 SQVTM, CDR2 ANQGSEA. This CDR3 has 15 residues. Trimming removed 1 base from V and 7 bases from J, with 20 bases in between. The CDR3 loop is CSVEGGTGTYNEQYF. In DNA, the CDR3 is TGCAGCGTTGAAGGGGGAACAGGGACCTACAATGAGCAGTACTTC.

This clonotype was recorded at least ten times. The V gene is TRBV3-1, the J gene TRBJ2-1; D perhaps matches TRBD1 (6 bases). Germline loops: CDR1 LGHDT, CDR2 YNNKEL (reference sequence). V dropped 1 base and J dropped 3 bases, with 10 bases sitting between them. CDR3 length: 15 amino acids. The DNA of the CDR3 is TGTGCCAGCAGCCAAGCACAGGGTTTCTACAATGAGCAGTTCTTC. It codes for CASSQAQGFYNEQFF.

This clonotype was detected only a few times. The chain couples TRBV2 to TRBJ2-1; 12 bases fit TRBD2. Trimming at V came to 8 bases and at J to 10 bases, leaving 12 bases not matched to a gene. In germline, CDR1 is SNHLY, CDR2 FYNNEI. The CDR3 is made up of 15 amino acids. CDR3 amino acids: CASSMRTSGILEQFF. The CDR3 DNA reads as TGTGCCAGCTCAATGCGGACTAGCGGGATTTTGGAGCAGTTCTTC.

The chain links TRBV2 to TRBJ1-1, with D unresolved. The CDR3 runs to 13 residues. V lost 1 base and J lost 4, with 7 bases in between. CDR1 and CDR2 from the germline V gene are SNHLY and FYNNEI. CDR3 nucleotides: TGTGCCAGCAGTGAAGACCTGGCCACTGAAGCTTTCTTT. Its translation: CASSEDLATEAFF.

Ten or more counts support this clonotype. In DNA, the CDR3 is TGCGCCAGCAGCAGTCCCGGGACAGGGGCTGAAGCTTTCTTT. Translated, it gives CASSSPGTGAEAFF. The chain is built from TRBV5-1 and TRBJ1-1; TRBD1 matches 10 bases. The J segment lost 6 bases and the V segment lost 4 bases, leaving 6 bases of the junction unmatched. The CDR3 runs 14 residues. Germline CDR1 SGHRS, CDR2 YFSETQ.

This chain connects TRBV15 to TRBJ2-4, with unresolved D. Trimming stripped 5 bases from V and 2 bases from J, with 4 bases between. The germline V gene has CDR1 LNHNV and CDR2 YYDKDF (reference sequence). The CDR3 sequence is 12 residues long. The CDR3 spells CATSATKNIQYF. The CDR3 DNA reads TGTGCCACCAGCGCCACCAAAAACATTCAGTACTTC.

V gene TRBV7-3 combines with J gene TRBJ1-1; TRBD1 matches at 8 bases. Germline V gene data show CDR1 as SGHTA and CDR2 as FQGTGA. J gave up 1 base and V 5 bases, and 3 bases lay outside the gene matches. CDR3 size: 14 residues. Written as DNA, the CDR3 is TGTGCCAGCAGCGTGACAGGGGAGAACACTGAAGCTTTCTTT. Translated, it gives CASSVTGENTEAFF.

This clonotype was counted a few times. The junction departs from the called germline gene at one end, perhaps through a read error. The J gene is TRBJ2-7, the V gene TRBV12-3 or TRBV12-4; D possibly corresponds to TRBD2 (6 bases). CDR3 length equals 15 residues. In DNA, the CDR3 is TGTACCAGCAGTTTAACTAGCAAGCTAGCCTACGAGCAGTACTTC. Translating it yields CTSSLTSKLAYEQYF.

This clonotype was seen at least ten times. The J gene is TRBJ1-1, the V gene TRBV6-5, with D possibly matching TRBD1 (5 bases). Germline CDR1 MNHEY, CDR2 SVGAGI. The V and J ends lost 0 bases and 8 bases respectively, with 7 bases between them. The CDR3 runs 12 residues. CDR3 sequence: CASSYSGGEAFF. In DNA, the CDR3 is TGTGCCAGCAGTTACTCGGGGGGGGAAGCTTTCTTT.

This clonotype has a count of ten or more. V gene TRBV20-1 combines with J gene TRBJ1-1, with D unclear. V was trimmed by 8 bases and J by 7 bases, leaving 17 bases between them. Looked up from germline, CDR1 is DFQATT and CDR2 is SNEGSKA (reference sequence). This CDR3 is 12 amino acids long. The DNA of the CDR3 is TGCAGTCCTCAGTATAGCTGGGGTGAAGCTTTCTTT. This sequence encodes CSPQYSWGEAFF.

This clonotype was observed at least ten times. The chain carries TRBV11-2 and TRBJ2-3; no reliable D call. Germline V gives CDR1 SGHAT, CDR2 FQNNGV. The CDR3 loop spans 14 amino acids. Trimming pared 2 bases from V and 3 bases from J, leaving 9 bases between. CDR3 bases: TGTGCCAGCAGCTTATCCCAGCTAACAGATACGCAGTATTTT. It translates to CASSLSQLTDTQYF.

This chain uses TRBV14 with TRBJ2-1; TRBD1 agrees at 8 bases. V shed 4 bases and J 9 bases; nucleotides not matched to a gene: 29. Germline values: CDR1 SGHDN, CDR2 FVKESK. The CDR3 is 21 residues long. The CDR3 region has the DNA TGTGCCAGCAGCCCGACCTTGGGGCCCCGACAGGGGCGCCCCGATCGAGTTGAGCAGTTCTTC. Protein product: CASSPTLGPRQGRPDRVEQFF.

This clonotype was seen many times. The chain uses TRBV28 and TRBJ2-2; 9 nucleotides agree with TRBD2. V gave up 6 bases and J gave up 5 bases; unmatched junction bases: 10. The CDR3 length is 16 residues. Looked up from germline, CDR1 is MDHEN and CDR2 is SYDVKM. CDR3 residues: CASSPHGAGGTGELFF. CDR3 bases: TGTGCCAGCAGCCCTCACGGGGCGGGAGGGACCGGGGAGCTGTTTTTT.

The genes are TRBV10-3 and TRBJ1-5; TRBD1 aligns across 8 bases. From germline, CDR1 is ENHRY and CDR2 SYGVKD. The V and J ends lost 11 bases and 9 bases, in that order; junction bases with no gene match: 12. The CDR3 length is 13 residues. The CDR3 spells CAAQTGANGPQHF. CDR3 DNA: TGTGCCGCCCAGACAGGGGCCAATGGGCCCCAGCATTTT.

The rearrangement uses TRBV10-3 and TRBJ2-3; no clear D. Trimming removed 3 bases from V and 1 base from J, with 17 bases in between. The CDR3 has 17 amino acids. Looked up from germline, CDR1 is ENHRY and CDR2 is SYGVKD. DNA of the CDR3: TGTGCCATCAGTGAAGTTGGCAGCCAGAGCCGCACAGATACGCAGTATTTT. Protein: CAISEVGSQSRTDTQYF.

This chain joins TRBV7-6 and TRBJ2-3; no firm D call. Germline CDR1 is SGHVS and CDR2 is FNYEAQ. CDR3 length equals 14 residues. With 3 bases removed from V and 0 bases from J, the gap between germline ends came to 7 bases. As DNA, the CDR3 is TGTGCCAGCAGCTTGACTCCGAGCACAGATACGCAGTATTTT. Translating gives CASSLTPSTDTQYF.

This clonotype has a count of ten or more. The rearrangement joins TRBV5-1 to TRBJ2-5, with D possibly matching TRBD2 (5 bases). Trimming shortened V by 4 bases and J by 4 bases, and 8 bases separated the two germline ends. Germline CDR1 and CDR2: SGHRS and YFSETQ. This CDR3 is 12 amino acids long. The CDR3 DNA reads TGCGCCAGCAGCGAGGGCCGAGAGACCCAGTACTTC. As protein: CASSEGRETQYF.

This clonotype was counted between two and nine times. The chain uses TRBV2 and TRBJ2-7, with D possibly being TRBD1 or TRBD2 (5 bases each). Germline V gene data show CDR1 as SNHLY and CDR2 as FYNNEI. The CDR3 has 13 amino acids. V lost 6 bases, J lost 4 bases, and 13 bases lay in between. The CDR3 here is CASSPGRKYEQYF. The CDR3 DNA reads TGTGCCAGCAGCCCGGGACGGAAATACGAGCAGTACTTC.

This clonotype was picked up a small number of times. Being one base from a much bigger clone, this may be a read error. The chain combines TRBV28 with TRBJ2-7; 10 nucleotides line up with TRBD2. CDR1 is MDHEN and CDR2 is SYDVKM in the germline V gene. CDR3 length equals 13 residues. The CDR3 loop is CVSCDSGRIEQYF. CDR3 nucleotide sequence: TGTGTCAGCTGCGATAGCGGGAGGATCGAGCAGTACTTC.

This clonotype was counted at least ten times. The chain uses TRBV30 and TRBJ2-7; D is unresolved. CDR1 is GTSNPN and CDR2 is SVGIG in the germline V gene (reference sequence). V lost 5 bases to trimming and J lost 3 bases, with 8 bases between them. This CDR3 is built from 11 residues. The CDR3 sequence: CAWAKNYEQYF. In DNA form, the CDR3 reads TGTGCCTGGGCAAAGAACTACGAGCAGTACTTC.

This clonotype was seen only a few times. The genes are TRBV5-1 and TRBJ2-6; the D gene is possibly TRBD1 (6 bases). V was pared by 4 bases and J by 0 bases, with 14 bases between. From germline, CDR1 is SGHRS and CDR2 YFSETQ. This CDR3 has 17 amino acids. The CDR3 here is CASSLTGFLSGANVLTF. CDR3 coding DNA: TGCGCCAGCAGCCTGACAGGATTCCTCTCTGGGGCCAACGTCCTGACTTTC.

V and J are TRBV3-1 and TRBJ2-7; D assignment may be TRBD1 or TRBD2 (5 bases each). The CDR3 spans 14 residues. V lost 3 bases and J 6 bases, leaving 15 bases between the germline ends. Germline CDR1 is LGHDT and CDR2 is YNNKEL (reference sequence). The CDR3 coding sequence is TGTGCCAGCAGCCATTCTGGGGGAGTGGTCGAGCAGTACTTC. It yields the protein CASSHSGGVVEQYF.

CDR3 loop: CSGGGARAGDTQYF. The CDR3 DNA sequence: TGCAGCGGCGGGGGAGCGCGAGCTGGAGATACGCAGTATTTT. The rearrangement links TRBV29-1 to TRBJ2-3; 7 bases match TRBD2. CDR1 and CDR2 (germline): SQVTM, ANQGSEA. J was trimmed by 5 bases and V by 7 bases; bases with no gene match: 12. The CDR3 loop spans 14 amino acids.

This clonotype was seen repeatedly, ten times or more. The chain has TRBV20-1 and TRBJ2-3, with D possibly TRBD1 on 6 matching bases. The CDR3 contains 12 residues. Trimming left V 4 bases short and J 3 bases short, with 8 bases between. CDR1 is DFQATT, CDR2 SNEGSKA, per germline (reference sequence). The CDR3 coding sequence is TGCAGTGCTAACAGGGCGACAGATACGCAGTATTTT. Translating it yields CSANRATDTQYF.